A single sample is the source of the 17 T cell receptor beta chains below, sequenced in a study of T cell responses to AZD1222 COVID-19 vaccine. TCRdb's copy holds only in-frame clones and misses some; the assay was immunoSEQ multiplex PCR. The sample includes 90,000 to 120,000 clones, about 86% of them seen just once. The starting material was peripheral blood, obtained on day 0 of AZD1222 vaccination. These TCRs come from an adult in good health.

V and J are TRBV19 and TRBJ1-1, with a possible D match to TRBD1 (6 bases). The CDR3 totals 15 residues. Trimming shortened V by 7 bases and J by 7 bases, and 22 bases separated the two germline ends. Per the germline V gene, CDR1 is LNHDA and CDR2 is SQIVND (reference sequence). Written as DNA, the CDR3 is TGTGCCAGTAAAGGTACAGGGAGCACCCCGGGTGAAGCTTTCTTT. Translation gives CASKGTGSTPGEAFF.

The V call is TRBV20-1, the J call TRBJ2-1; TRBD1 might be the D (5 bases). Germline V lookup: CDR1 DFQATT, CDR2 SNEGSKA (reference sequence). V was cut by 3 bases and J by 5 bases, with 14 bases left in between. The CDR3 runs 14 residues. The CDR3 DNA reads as TGCAGTGCTAGTTCTGATCAGGGCAACAATGAGCAGTTCTTC. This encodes CSASSDQGNNEQFF.

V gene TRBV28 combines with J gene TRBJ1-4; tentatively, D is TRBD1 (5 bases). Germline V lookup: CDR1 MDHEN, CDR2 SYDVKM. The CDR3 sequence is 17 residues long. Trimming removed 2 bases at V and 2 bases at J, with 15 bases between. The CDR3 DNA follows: TGTGCCAGCAGTTTAGTAGTCGGACAAACTACTAATGAAAAACTGTTTTTT. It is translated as CASSLVVGQTTNEKLFF. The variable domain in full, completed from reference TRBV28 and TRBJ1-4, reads DVKVTQSSRYLVKRTGEKVFLECVQDMDHENMFWYRQDPGLGLRLIYFSYDVKMKEKGDIPEGYSVSREKKERFSLILESASTNQTSMYLCASSLVVGQTTNEKLFFGSGTQLSVL.

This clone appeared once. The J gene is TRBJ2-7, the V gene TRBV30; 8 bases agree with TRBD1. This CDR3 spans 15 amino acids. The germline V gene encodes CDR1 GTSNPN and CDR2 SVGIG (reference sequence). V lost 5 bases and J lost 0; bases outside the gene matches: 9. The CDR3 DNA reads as TGTGCCTGGGGGCTGGGACAGGCGATCTCCTACGAGCAGTACTTC. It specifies CAWGLGQAISYEQYF.

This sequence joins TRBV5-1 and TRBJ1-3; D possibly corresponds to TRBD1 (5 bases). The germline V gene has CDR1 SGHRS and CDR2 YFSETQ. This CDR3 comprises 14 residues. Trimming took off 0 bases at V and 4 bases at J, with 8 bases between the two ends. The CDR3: CASSLAGSGNTIYF. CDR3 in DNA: TGCGCCAGCAGCTTGGCAGGGAGCGGAAACACCATATATTTT.

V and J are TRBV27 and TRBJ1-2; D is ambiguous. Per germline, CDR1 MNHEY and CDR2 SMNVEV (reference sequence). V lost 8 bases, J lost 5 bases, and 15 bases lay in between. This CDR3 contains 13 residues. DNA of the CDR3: TGTGCCAGCCCAGCCCAAGACAAATATGGCTACACCTTC. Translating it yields CASPAQDKYGYTF.

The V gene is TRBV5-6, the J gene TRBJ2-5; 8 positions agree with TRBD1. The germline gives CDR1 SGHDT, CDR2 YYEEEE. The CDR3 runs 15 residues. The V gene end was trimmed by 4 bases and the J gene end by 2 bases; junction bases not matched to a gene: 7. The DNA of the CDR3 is TGTGCCAGCAGCCCCGACAGGGGCTTACAAGAGACCCAGTACTTC. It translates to CASSPDRGLQETQYF.

This CDR3 is CASSDTGQYNSPLHF. The CDR3 region has the DNA TGTGCCAGCAGCGATACCGGTCAGTATAATTCACCCCTCCACTTT. This chain links TRBV7-2 with TRBJ1-6; D unresolved. Germline CDR1 reads SGHTA; CDR2 reads FQGNSA. This CDR3 has 15 residues. Trimming removed 5 bases at V and 4 bases at J, with 12 bases between.

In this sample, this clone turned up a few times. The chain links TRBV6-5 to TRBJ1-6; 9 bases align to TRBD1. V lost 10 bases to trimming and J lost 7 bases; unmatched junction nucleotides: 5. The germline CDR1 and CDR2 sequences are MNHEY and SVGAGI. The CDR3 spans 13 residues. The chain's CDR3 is CATLDRGNSPLHF. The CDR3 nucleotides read TGTGCCACCTTGGACAGGGGAAATTCACCCCTCCACTTT.

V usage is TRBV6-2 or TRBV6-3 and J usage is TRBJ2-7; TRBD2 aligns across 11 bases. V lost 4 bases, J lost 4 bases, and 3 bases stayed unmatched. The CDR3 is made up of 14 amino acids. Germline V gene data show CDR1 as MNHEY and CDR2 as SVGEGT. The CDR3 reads CASSSSGGTYEQYF. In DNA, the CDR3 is TGTGCCAGCAGTTCTAGCGGGGGGACGTACGAGCAGTACTTC.

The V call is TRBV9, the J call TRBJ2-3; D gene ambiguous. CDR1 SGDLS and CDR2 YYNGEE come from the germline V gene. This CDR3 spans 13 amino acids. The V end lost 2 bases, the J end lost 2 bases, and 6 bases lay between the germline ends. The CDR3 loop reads CASSVAPTDTQYF. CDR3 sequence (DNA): TGTGCCAGCAGCGTGGCACCCACAGATACGCAGTATTTT.

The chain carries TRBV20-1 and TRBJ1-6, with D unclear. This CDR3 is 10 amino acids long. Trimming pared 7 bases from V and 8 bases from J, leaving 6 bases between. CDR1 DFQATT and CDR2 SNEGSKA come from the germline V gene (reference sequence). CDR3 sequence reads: CSVRDSPLHF. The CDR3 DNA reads TGCAGTGTGAGAGATTCACCCCTCCACTTT.

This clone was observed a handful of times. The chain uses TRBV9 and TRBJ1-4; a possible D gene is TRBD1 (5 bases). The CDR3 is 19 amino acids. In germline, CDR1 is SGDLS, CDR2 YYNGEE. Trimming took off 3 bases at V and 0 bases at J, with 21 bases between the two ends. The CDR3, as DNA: TGTGCCAGCAGCGGCGGAGAGGGATCGGGGGAAACAACTAATGAAAAACTGTTTTTT. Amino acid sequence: CASSGGEGSGETTNEKLFF. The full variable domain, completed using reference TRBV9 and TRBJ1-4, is DSGVTQTPKHLITATGQRVTLRCSPRSGDLSVYWYQQSLDQGLQFLIQYYNGEERAKGNILERFSAQQFPDLHSELNLSSLELGDSALYFCASSGGEGSGETTNEKLFFGSGTQLSVL.

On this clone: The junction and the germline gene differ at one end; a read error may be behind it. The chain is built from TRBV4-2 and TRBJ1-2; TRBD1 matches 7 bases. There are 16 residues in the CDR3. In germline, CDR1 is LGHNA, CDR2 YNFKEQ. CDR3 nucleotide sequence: TGTGCCGGCAGCCAAGAAGTACGACAGGGACTAAGCGGCTACACCTTC. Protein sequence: CAGSQEVRQGLSGYTF.

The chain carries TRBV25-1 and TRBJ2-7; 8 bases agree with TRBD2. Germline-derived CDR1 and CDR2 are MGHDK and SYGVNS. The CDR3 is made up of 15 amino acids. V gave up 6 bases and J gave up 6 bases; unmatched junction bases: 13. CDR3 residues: CASRGGGLASAEQYF. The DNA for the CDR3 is TGTGCCAGCAGGGGTGGTGGACTAGCATCAGCCGAGCAGTACTTC.

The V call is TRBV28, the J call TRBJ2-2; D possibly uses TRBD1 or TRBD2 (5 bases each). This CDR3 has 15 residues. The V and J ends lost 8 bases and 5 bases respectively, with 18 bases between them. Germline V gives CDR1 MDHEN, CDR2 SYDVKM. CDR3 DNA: TGTGCCAGCCTTGCGATGGGACCGAGGACCGGGGAGCTGTTTTTT. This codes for CASLAMGPRTGELFF.

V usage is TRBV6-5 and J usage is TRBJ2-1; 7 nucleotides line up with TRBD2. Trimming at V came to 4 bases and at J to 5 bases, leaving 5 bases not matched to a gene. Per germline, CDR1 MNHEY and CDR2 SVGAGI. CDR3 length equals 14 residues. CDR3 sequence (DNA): TGTGCCAGCAGTTTCGGGGGGAACCACAATGAGCAGTTCTTC. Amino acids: CASSFGGNHNEQFF.